Sequencing of this TCR beta chain was carried out in a study of HIV-infected patients and healthy controls. TCRdb itself ran the 5' RACE reads through MiXCR, one entry per CDR3 protein. This table holds under 70,000 distinct CDR3 sequences, 15% to 20% found once. In this sample, this clonotype turned up many times. Germline V gene lookup returns CDR1 LGHDT and CDR2 YNNKEL (reference sequence). This CDR3 comprises 12 residues. V was pared by 2 bases and J by 12 bases, with 11 bases between. This sequence joins TRBV3-1 and TRBJ2-1; D is ambiguous. Sequencing was done on a sample of CD4+ T cells from blood. This TCR derives from a human donor in good health. CDR3 in DNA: TGTGCCAGCAGCCAATCTAGTAGAGGGCAGTTCTTC. This translates into CASSQSSRGQFF.